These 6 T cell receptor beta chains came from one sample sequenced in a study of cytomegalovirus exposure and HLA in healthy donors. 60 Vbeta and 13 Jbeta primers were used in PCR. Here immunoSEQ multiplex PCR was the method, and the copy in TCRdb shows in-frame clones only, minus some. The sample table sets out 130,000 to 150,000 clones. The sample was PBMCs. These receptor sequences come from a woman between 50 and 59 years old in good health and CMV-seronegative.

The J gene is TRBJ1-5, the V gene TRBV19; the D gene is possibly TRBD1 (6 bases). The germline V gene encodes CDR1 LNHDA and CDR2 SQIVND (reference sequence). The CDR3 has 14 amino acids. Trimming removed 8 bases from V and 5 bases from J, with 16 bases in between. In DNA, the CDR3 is TGTGCCAGTGCCACAGGGCACACAGATCAGCCCCAGCATTTT. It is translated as CASATGHTDQPQHF.

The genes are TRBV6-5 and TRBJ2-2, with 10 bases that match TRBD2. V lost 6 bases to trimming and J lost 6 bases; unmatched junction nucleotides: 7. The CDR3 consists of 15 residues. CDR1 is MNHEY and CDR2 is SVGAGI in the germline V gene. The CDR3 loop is CASSPEAGGPGELFF. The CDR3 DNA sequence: TGTGCCAGCAGCCCCGAAGCGGGGGGGCCCGGGGAGCTGTTTTTT.

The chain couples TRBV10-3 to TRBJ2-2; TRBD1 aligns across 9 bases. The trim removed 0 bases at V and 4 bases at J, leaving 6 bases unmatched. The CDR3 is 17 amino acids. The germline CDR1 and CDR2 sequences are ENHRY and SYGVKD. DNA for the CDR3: TGTGCCATCAGTGAGTCGGGGACAGGGAGAGGCACCGGGGAGCTGTTTTTT. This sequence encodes CAISESGTGRGTGELFF.

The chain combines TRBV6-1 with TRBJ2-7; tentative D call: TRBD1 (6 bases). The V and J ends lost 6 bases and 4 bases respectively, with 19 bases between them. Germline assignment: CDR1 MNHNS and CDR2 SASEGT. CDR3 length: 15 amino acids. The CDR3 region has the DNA TGTGCCAGCAGCAGGCCGCAGGGGACCAGTTACGAGCAGTACTTC. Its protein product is CASSRPQGTSYEQYF.

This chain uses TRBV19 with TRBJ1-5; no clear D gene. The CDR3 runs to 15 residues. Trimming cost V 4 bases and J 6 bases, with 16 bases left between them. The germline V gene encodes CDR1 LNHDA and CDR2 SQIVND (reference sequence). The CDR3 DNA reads TGTGCCAGTAGTACGGGAGCCCTTGAGGGTCAGCCCCAGCATTTT. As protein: CASSTGALEGQPQHF.

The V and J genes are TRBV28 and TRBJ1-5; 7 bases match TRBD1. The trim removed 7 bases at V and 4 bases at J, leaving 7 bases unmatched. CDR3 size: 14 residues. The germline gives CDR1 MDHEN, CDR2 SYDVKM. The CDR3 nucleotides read TGTGCCAGCATCTCAGGGGGACGGAATCAGCCCCAGCATTTT. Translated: CASISGGRNQPQHF. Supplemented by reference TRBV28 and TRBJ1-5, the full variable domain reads DVKVTQSSRYLVKRTGEKVFLECVQDMDHENMFWYRQDPGLGLRLIYFSYDVKMKEKGDIPEGYSVSREKKERFSLILESASTNQTSMYLCASISGGRNQPQHFGDGTRLSIL.